The 27 T cell receptor beta chains presented below share a single source sample, sequenced in a study of T cell repertoires in cytomegalovirus infection. These receptors lack a known antigen. TCRdb redid the calling of the reads with MiXCR, one entry per CDR3 protein. Of fewer than 1,000,000 distinct CDR3 sequences in the sample, roughly 30% are singletons; the top ten hold around an eighth. The sequenced sample was cultured CD8+ T cells from PBMCs, obtained from culture after CMV antigen stimulation. The receptors were gathered from a human donor in good health (CMV status not recorded). Some clones in this sample may be carry-over from other donors' samples.

This chain joins TRBV19 and TRBJ1-1; 10 nucleotides line up with TRBD1. CDR1 and CDR2 from the germline V gene are LNHDA and SQIVND (reference sequence). V gave up 6 bases and J gave up 8 bases; unmatched junction bases: 12. There are 15 residues in the CDR3. This chain's CDR3 is CASRVSGQGFGEAFF. The DNA of the CDR3 is TGTGCCAGTAGGGTATCGGGACAGGGGTTCGGAGAAGCTTTCTTT.

V gene TRBV9 combines with J gene TRBJ2-5, with D perhaps being TRBD1 or TRBD2 (5 bases each). Germline loops: CDR1 SGDLS, CDR2 YYNGEE. V lost 0 bases and J 0 bases, leaving 6 bases between the germline ends. This CDR3 is 14 amino acids long. The CDR3 nucleotides read TGTGCCAGCAGCGTAGTGGGGGACCAAGAGACCCAGTACTTC. It specifies CASSVVGDQETQYF.

This clonotype was found once. The chain employs TRBV2 and TRBJ1-2, with a weak D call TRBD1 (5 bases). The CDR3 extends over 14 amino acids. V was cut by 3 bases and J by 3 bases, with 11 bases left in between. Germline values: CDR1 SNHLY, CDR2 FYNNEI. The CDR3 nucleotides are TGTGCCAGCAGTGAGGGAGGGGTCGACTATGGCTACACCTTC. Protein: CASSEGGVDYGYTF.

This clonotype was counted between two and nine times. CDR3 DNA: TGTGCCAGCAGTCCCCCTATCGAGGAGGTGCATGAGCAGTTCTTC. This codes for CASSPPIEEVHEQFF. This chain uses TRBV27 with TRBJ2-1; D is possibly TRBD2 (5 bases). Per germline, CDR1 MNHEY and CDR2 SMNVEV (reference sequence). The CDR3 has 15 amino acids. The V end lost 5 bases, the J end lost 8 bases, and 19 bases lay between the germline ends.

The chain recombines TRBV7-6 with TRBJ1-1; D perhaps matches TRBD1 (5 bases). The CDR3 has 13 amino acids. V was cut by 5 bases and J by 12 bases, with 19 bases left in between. Germline lookup yields CDR1 SGHVS and CDR2 FNYEAQ. CDR3 amino acids: CASSPGGSGGSFF. The DNA of the CDR3 is TGTGCCAGCAGCCCAGGCGGCTCCGGGGGGTCTTTCTTT.

This clonotype was detected ten times or more. V gene TRBV11-2 combines with J gene TRBJ2-2, with 8 bases that match TRBD1. V shed 4 bases and J 4 bases; nucleotides not matched to a gene: 2. The germline V gene has CDR1 SGHAT and CDR2 FQNNGV. The CDR3 has 14 amino acids. CDR3 DNA: TGTGCCAGCAGCTCTGGACAGGGCACCGGGGAGCTGTTTTTT. Protein sequence: CASSSGQGTGELFF.

This sequence joins TRBV12-3 or TRBV12-4 and TRBJ2-6, with unresolved D. CDR3 length equals 18 residues. Trimming took off 7 bases at V and 0 bases at J, with 19 bases between the two ends. In DNA, the CDR3 is TGTGCCAGCACTTCCACTACCGGGTTTAGCTCTGGGGCCAACGTCCTGACTTTC. Protein sequence: CASTSTTGFSSGANVLTF.

This clonotype was counted many times. The genes are TRBV12-3 or TRBV12-4 and TRBJ2-3; 10 nucleotides match TRBD1. The CDR3 contains 15 residues. V shed 3 bases, J shed 4 bases, and the junction held 4 bases outside the gene matches. The CDR3 sequence is CASSFRDRGSDTQYF. The DNA for the CDR3 is TGTGCCAGCAGTTTTCGGGACAGGGGATCAGATACGCAGTATTTT.

The V and J genes are TRBV20-1 and TRBJ2-1; 10 positions agree with TRBD2. The CDR3 is 15 residues long. CDR1 and CDR2 from the germline V gene are DFQATT and SNEGSKA (reference sequence). The J segment lost 4 bases and the V segment lost 0 bases, leaving 3 bases of the junction unmatched. CDR3 loop: CSARDTAGGYNEQFF. CDR3 coding DNA: TGCAGTGCTAGAGATACAGCGGGGGGGTACAATGAGCAGTTCTTC.

The chain employs TRBV19 and TRBJ1-5; D is perhaps TRBD1 (5 bases). The length of the CDR3 is 15 residues. Deletions cut 8 bases from V and 2 bases from J, with 16 bases between. Looked up from germline, CDR1 is LNHDA and CDR2 is SQIVND (reference sequence). In DNA form, the CDR3 reads TGTGCCAGTGAACAGGTCGGGGAAGGCAATCAGCCCCAGCATTTT. Protein sequence: CASEQVGEGNQPQHF.

Only a few counts were recorded for this clonotype. This chain joins TRBV7-9 and TRBJ2-7; tentative D call: TRBD1 (6 bases). Germline V gene data show CDR1 as SEHNR and CDR2 as FQNEAQ (reference sequence). This CDR3 has 13 amino acids. Trimming removed 4 bases from V and 2 bases from J, with 9 bases in between. In DNA, the CDR3 is TGTGCCAGCAGCTCGGACAGTACCTACGAGCAGTACTTC. The encoded protein is CASSSDSTYEQYF. Together with reference TRBV7-9 and TRBJ2-7, the CDR3 gives the full variable domain: DTGVSQNPRHKITKRGQNVTFRCDPISEHNRLYWYRQTLGQGPEFLTYFQNEAQLEKSRLLSDRFSAERPKGSFSTLEIQRTEQGDSAMYLCASSSDSTYEQYFGPGTRLTVT.

The table lists this clonotype with a few counts. The chain links TRBV10-3 to TRBJ1-4, with 10 bases that match TRBD1. This CDR3 is built from 15 residues. Germline V CDR1 and CDR2: ENHRY, SYGVKD. J lost 10 bases, V lost 3 bases, and 8 bases had no gene match. The CDR3 is CAISDAGTGVGKLFF. CDR3 in DNA: TGTGCCATCAGTGATGCCGGGACAGGGGTCGGAAAACTGTTTTTT.

In this sample, this clonotype turned up a few times. V is TRBV7-2 and J is TRBJ2-5, with D maybe TRBD2 (7 bases). Germline CDR1 SGHTA, CDR2 FQGNSA. V shed 9 bases and J shed 5 bases, with 22 bases lying between them. This CDR3 is 15 amino acids long. CDR3 in amino acids: CASTRLGGAGETQYF. As DNA, the CDR3 is TGTGCCAGTACACGACTTGGGGGGGCGGGGGAGACCCAGTACTTC.

In its sample, this clonotype was seen a few times. CDR3 in DNA: TGTGCCAGCAGCTCCGGCGGACAGGGTAATGAGCAGTTCTTC. Translated: CASSSGGQGNEQFF. The chain uses TRBV7-9 and TRBJ2-1; 8 positions match TRBD1. Germline CDR1 SEHNR, CDR2 FQNEAQ (reference sequence). J was trimmed by 7 bases and V by 4 bases; bases with no gene match: 6. The CDR3 length is 14 residues.

The gene calls are TRBV5-4 and TRBJ2-1; tentative D call: TRBD1 (6 bases). Trimming removed 5 bases at V and 4 bases at J, with 16 bases between. Germline V lookup: CDR1 SGHNT, CDR2 YYREEE (reference sequence). The CDR3 has 15 residues. In DNA form, the CDR3 reads TGTGCCAGCAGTTTTTACAGGGACCCTTACAATGAGCAGTTCTTC. The encoded protein is CASSFYRDPYNEQFF.

The rearrangement links TRBV19 to TRBJ2-4; 14 nucleotides align to TRBD2. Germline-derived CDR1 and CDR2 are LNHDA and SQIVND (reference sequence). The CDR3 covers 20 residues. Germline trimming cut 6 bases from V and 3 bases from J; bases unmatched to any gene: 16. CDR3 loop: CASSVTRLAGGRAFKNIQYF. The CDR3 DNA sequence: TGTGCCAGTAGCGTAACCCGACTAGCGGGGGGGAGAGCCTTCAAAAACATTCAGTACTTC.

This clonotype was observed a few times. The chain's CDR3 is CATQVNEKLFF. The CDR3 bases are TGTGCCACCCAAGTTAATGAAAAACTGTTTTTT. The rearrangement uses TRBV7-9 and TRBJ1-4; D unresolved. The V gene's germline CDR1 is SEHNR and CDR2 FQNEAQ (reference sequence). The CDR3 runs 11 residues. V gave up 10 bases and J gave up 4 bases, with 7 bases separating them.

V gene TRBV3-1 combines with J gene TRBJ2-7, with D possibly being TRBD2 (7 bases). V was shortened by 0 bases and J by 0 bases, with 15 bases between the two germline ends. Looked up from germline, CDR1 is LGHDT and CDR2 is YNNKEL (reference sequence). The CDR3 consists of 17 residues. This CDR3 reads CASSQDGAGANSYEQYF. CDR3 bases: TGTGCCAGCAGCCAAGACGGGGCGGGGGCCAACTCCTACGAGCAGTACTTC.

DNA of the CDR3: TGTGCCAGCACTCCCACCCTGGGCAGTCCTAGCACAGATACGCAGTATTTT. It is translated as CASTPTLGSPSTDTQYF. The chain has TRBV7-9 and TRBJ2-3, with D uncertain. V shed 7 bases and J shed 0 bases, with 20 bases lying between them. The CDR3 is 17 amino acids. CDR1 is SEHNR, CDR2 FQNEAQ, per germline (reference sequence).

This chain joins TRBV20-1 and TRBJ2-7, with 8 bases lining up with TRBD2. V gave up 4 bases and J gave up 0 bases; unmatched junction bases: 8. There are 15 residues in the CDR3. The germline V gene encodes CDR1 DFQATT and CDR2 SNEGSKA (reference sequence). The CDR3 sequence is CSAKWTSRGSYEQYF. The CDR3 region has the DNA TGCAGTGCTAAATGGACTAGCCGCGGCTCCTACGAGCAGTACTTC.

CDR3 DNA: TGTGCCAGCAGCCCGACAGGGGGCGAAAGGGAGACCCAGTACTTC. This sequence encodes CASSPTGGERETQYF. The chain links TRBV7-9 to TRBJ2-5; 10 positions agree with TRBD1. Germline CDR1 SEHNR, CDR2 FQNEAQ (reference sequence). The CDR3 totals 15 residues. The V and J ends lost 5 bases and 5 bases, in that order; junction bases with no gene match: 8.

This clonotype came up once. V and J are TRBV6-2 or TRBV6-3 and TRBJ2-1; D is undetermined. The length of the CDR3 is 14 residues. Per the germline V gene, CDR1 is MNHEY and CDR2 is SVGEGT. V was pared by 6 bases and J by 3 bases, with 12 bases between. Written as DNA, the CDR3 is TGTGCCAGCAGCTATAGTTCCCACTACAATGAGCAGTTCTTC. It encodes CASSYSSHYNEQFF.

To note about this clonotype: This may arise from a read error, as a much more abundant clone is one base away. The rearrangement joins TRBV7-9 to TRBJ2-7; a weak D match, TRBD1 (6 bases). Per the germline V gene, CDR1 is SEHNR and CDR2 is FQNEAQ (reference sequence). The CDR3 is 14 residues long. The CDR3 is CANSSRDNSYEQYF. DNA for the CDR3: TGTGCCAACAGCTCCCGGGACAACTCCTACGAGCAGTACTTC.

The rearrangement uses TRBV6-1 and TRBJ1-2; no reliable D call. The CDR3 has 16 residues. Germline V gives CDR1 MNHNS, CDR2 SASEGT. V lost 10 bases and J 6 bases, leaving 27 bases between the germline ends. CDR3 loop: CATSSTMGGNLDGYTF. CDR3 nucleotide sequence: TGTGCCACCTCTTCGACCATGGGAGGGAACCTGGATGGCTACACCTTC.

The V gene is TRBV27, the J gene TRBJ2-3; either TRBD1 or TRBD2 may fit D (6 bases each). This CDR3 is 15 amino acids long. Germline values: CDR1 MNHEY, CDR2 SMNVEV (reference sequence). Trimming shortened V by 0 bases and J by 3 bases, and 10 bases separated the two germline ends. The CDR3 loop reads CASSLSTGATDTQYF. The CDR3 DNA reads TGTGCCAGCAGTTTATCGACGGGGGCTACAGATACGCAGTATTTT.

This clonotype was counted a few times. This sequence joins TRBV27 and TRBJ2-7, with D maybe TRBD2 (5 bases). Deletions cut 6 bases from V and 5 bases from J, with 14 bases between. The CDR3 has 13 amino acids. Germline values: CDR1 MNHEY, CDR2 SMNVEV (reference sequence). CDR3: CASSPVGSDEQYV. In DNA form, the CDR3 reads TGTGCCAGCAGCCCGGTTGGGAGCGACGAGCAGTACGTC.

V usage is TRBV5-6 and J usage is TRBJ1-2, with 11 bases fitting TRBD1. The CDR3 runs 16 residues. Germline V gives CDR1 SGHDT, CDR2 YYEEEE. With V trimmed by 2 bases and J by 3 bases, 6 bases remained unmatched. CDR3 sequence: CASSFGQGALYYGYTF. CDR3 nucleotide sequence: TGTGCCAGCAGCTTCGGACAGGGGGCATTATACTATGGCTACACCTTC.